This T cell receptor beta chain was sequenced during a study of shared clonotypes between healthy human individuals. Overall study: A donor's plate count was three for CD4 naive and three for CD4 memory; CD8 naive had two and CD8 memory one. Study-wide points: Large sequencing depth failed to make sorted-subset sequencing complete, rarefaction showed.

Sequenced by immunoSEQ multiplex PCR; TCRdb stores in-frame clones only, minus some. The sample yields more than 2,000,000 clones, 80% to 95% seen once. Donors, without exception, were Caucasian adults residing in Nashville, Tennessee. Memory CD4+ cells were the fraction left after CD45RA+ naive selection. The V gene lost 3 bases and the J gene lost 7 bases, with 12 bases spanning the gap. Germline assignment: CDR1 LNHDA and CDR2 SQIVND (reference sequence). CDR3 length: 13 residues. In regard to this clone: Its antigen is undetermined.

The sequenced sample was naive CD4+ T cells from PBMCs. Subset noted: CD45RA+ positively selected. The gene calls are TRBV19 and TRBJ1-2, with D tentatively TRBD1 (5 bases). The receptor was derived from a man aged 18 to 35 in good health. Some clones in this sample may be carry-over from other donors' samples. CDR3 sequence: CASSITRVGGYTF. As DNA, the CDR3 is TGTGCCAGTAGTATCACCAGGGTAGGTGGCTACACCTTC.